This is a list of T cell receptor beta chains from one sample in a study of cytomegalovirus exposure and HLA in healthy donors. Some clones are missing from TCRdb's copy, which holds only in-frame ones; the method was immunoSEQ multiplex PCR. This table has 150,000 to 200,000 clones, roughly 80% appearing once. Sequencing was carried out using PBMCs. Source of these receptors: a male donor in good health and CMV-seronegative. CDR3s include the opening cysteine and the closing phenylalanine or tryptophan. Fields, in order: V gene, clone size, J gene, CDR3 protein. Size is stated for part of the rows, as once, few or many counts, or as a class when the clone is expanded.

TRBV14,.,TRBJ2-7,CASSADWSLFEAVSEQYF
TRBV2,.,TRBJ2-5,CARALAGNQETQYF
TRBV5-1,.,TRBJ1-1,CASSLAKGRGAFF
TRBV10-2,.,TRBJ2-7,CASRQDSSYEQYF
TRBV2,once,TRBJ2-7,CASSQQYKPGEQYF
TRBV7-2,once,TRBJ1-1,CASRNPTGDSISTEAFF
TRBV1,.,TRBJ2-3,CTSSQGETSGSTDTQYF
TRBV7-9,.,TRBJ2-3,CASSPPDTQYF
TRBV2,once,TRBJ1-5,CASSTTGWGQPQHF
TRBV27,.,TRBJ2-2,CASTHPQGVDTGELFF
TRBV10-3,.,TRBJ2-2,CAIRTSGGLQNTGELFF
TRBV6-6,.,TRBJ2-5,CASTLMGTGGVETQYF
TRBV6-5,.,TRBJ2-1,CASSYSNAGGWFF
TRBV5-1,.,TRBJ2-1,CASSGSGGRQFF
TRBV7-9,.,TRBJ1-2,CASSGYRVGDYGYTF
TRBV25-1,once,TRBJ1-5,CASSEGAGDQPQHF
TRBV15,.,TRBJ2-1,CATSSKGEFNEQFF
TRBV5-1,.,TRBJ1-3,CASSSGSSGNTIYF
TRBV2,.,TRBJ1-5,CASKAQGGSNQPQHF
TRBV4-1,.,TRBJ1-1,CASSQVTGAGTEAFF
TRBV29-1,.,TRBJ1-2,CSVVGTGGVLPQRGYTF
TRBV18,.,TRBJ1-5,CASSEIRGVQPQHF
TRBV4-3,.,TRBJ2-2,CASSQGQKTGELFF
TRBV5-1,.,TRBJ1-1,CASSPGLRVPEAFF
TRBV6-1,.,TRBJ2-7,CASSPVLAASYEQYF
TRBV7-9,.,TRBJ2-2,CASTVDSNTGELFF
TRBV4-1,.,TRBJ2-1,CASSQVWRGHPFF
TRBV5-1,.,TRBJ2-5,CASSQLAGAGETQYF
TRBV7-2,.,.,CASSLGDYSYEQYF
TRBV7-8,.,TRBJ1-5,CASSLGDGNSNQPQHF
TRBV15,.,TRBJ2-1,CATSRFRGTSGGSSYNEQFF
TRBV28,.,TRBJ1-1,CASRNNQGGWVTEAFF
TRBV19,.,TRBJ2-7,CATGGPPHYEQYF
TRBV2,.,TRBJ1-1,CASSLLGNTEAFF
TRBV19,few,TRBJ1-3,CASSTDRGAGNTIYF
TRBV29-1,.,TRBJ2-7,CSVRGDSYEQYF
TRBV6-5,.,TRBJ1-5,CASSYSGGLPQHF
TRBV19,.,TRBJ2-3,CASSPRDRVRDTQYF
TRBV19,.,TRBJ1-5,CASSMGMEGQPQHF
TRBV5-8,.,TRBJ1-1,CASSWGTGEGNTEAFF
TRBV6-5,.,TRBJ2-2,CASRIAGGVTGELFF
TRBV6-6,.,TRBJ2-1,CASSFLAGGNNEQFF
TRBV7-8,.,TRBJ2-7,CASSSPGLAGFEQYF
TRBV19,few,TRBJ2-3,CASSTTGGSVTQYF
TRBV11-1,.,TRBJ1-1,CASSKRGGRVGNTEAFF
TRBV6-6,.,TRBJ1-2,CASSKTQGAADYGYTF
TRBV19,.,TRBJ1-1,CASTLGSRAFF
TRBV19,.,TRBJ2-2,CASSIRRDLRFAGELFF
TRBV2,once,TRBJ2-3,CASSERVAGGRRNTQYF